This is a list of T cell receptor beta chains from one sample in a study of cytomegalovirus exposure and HLA in healthy donors. The table came from immunoSEQ multiplex PCR; TCRdb's copy has only in-frame clones and leaves some out. The sample contains around 150,000 clones, around 9.6% of which appear only once. Source material: PBMCs. The source is a male donor in good health and CMV-seronegative. Each CDR3 is given with its conserved first and last residue. The order of the fields is CDR3 DNA, CDR3 protein, V gene, J gene, clone size, D gene. D genes are given only for firm matches. Only part of the rows carry a size: once, few, many, or a class if the clone is expanded.

CDR3nt: TGTGCCAGCAAAACAGAAGTCACCGGGGAGCTGTTTTTT
CDR3aa: CASKTEVTGELFF
v_gene: TRBV2
j_gene: TRBJ2-2
abundance: .
d_gene: .

CDR3nt: TGCGCCAGCAGCCAGACGGACTCCGCGCCTCCCCCCAATGAGCAGTTCTTC
CDR3aa: CASSQTDSAPPPNEQFF
v_gene: TRBV4-1
j_gene: TRBJ2-1
abundance: few
d_gene: .

CDR3nt: TGTGCCAGCAGCTTAGCGGGGGCAGGGATGAACACTGAAGCTTTCTTT
CDR3aa: CASSLAGAGMNTEAFF
v_gene: TRBV7-9
j_gene: TRBJ1-1
abundance: few
d_gene: .

CDR3nt: TGTGCCAGCAGTGCCCCGGACAGATCTCAGCCCCAGCATTTT
CDR3aa: CASSAPDRSQPQHF
v_gene: TRBV6-1
j_gene: TRBJ1-5
abundance: .
d_gene: .

CDR3nt: TGTGCCAGCAGCTGGGGCAGCGCTAACTATGGCTACACCTTC
CDR3aa: CASSWGSANYGYTF
v_gene: TRBV13
j_gene: TRBJ1-2
abundance: .
d_gene: .

CDR3nt: TGTGCCAGCAGCTGGGACAGACTGAGCACCGGGGAGCTGTTTTTT
CDR3aa: CASSWDRLSTGELFF
v_gene: TRBV7-2
j_gene: TRBJ2-2
abundance: few
d_gene: TRBD1

CDR3nt: TGTGCCAGCAGCCAGAATCCGGGACAGGGGAACACTGAAGCTTTCTTT
CDR3aa: CASSQNPGQGNTEAFF
v_gene: TRBV7-9
j_gene: TRBJ1-1
abundance: few
d_gene: TRBD1

CDR3nt: TGTGCCAGAAGCGTAGGAAGGGGAGAAAAACTGTTTTTT
CDR3aa: CARSVGRGEKLFF
v_gene: TRBV9
j_gene: TRBJ1-4
abundance: .
d_gene: .

CDR3nt: TGTGCCAGCAGCGTAGATCCCAGGGAGGCTAATGAAAAACTGTTTTTT
CDR3aa: CASSVDPREANEKLFF
v_gene: TRBV9
j_gene: TRBJ1-4
abundance: .
d_gene: .

CDR3nt: TGTGCCAGCTCTCTTAGGATGGCTAGCGGGGCAACCCACAATGAGCAGTTCTTC
CDR3aa: CASSLRMASGATHNEQFF
v_gene: TRBV18
j_gene: TRBJ2-1
abundance: .
d_gene: TRBD2

CDR3nt: TGTGCCAGCAGTTTATCTATAGGGGGCGTGTTCCAGCATTTT
CDR3aa: CASSLSIGGVFQHF
v_gene: TRBV28
j_gene: TRBJ1-5
abundance: .
d_gene: TRBD1

CDR3nt: TGTGCCAGCAGCTTAGCTGGGGGGAGGGCAGATACGCAGTATTTT
CDR3aa: CASSLAGGRADTQYF
v_gene: TRBV13
j_gene: TRBJ2-3
abundance: .
d_gene: TRBD2

CDR3nt: TGTGCCAGCAGCTTGGTTAGTGAGCAGTTCTTC
CDR3aa: CASSLVSEQFF
v_gene: TRBV5-6
j_gene: TRBJ2-1
abundance: few
d_gene: .

CDR3nt: TGTGCCAGCAGCCCCATGGGGCATATTGGAAACACCATATATTTT
CDR3aa: CASSPMGHIGNTIYF
v_gene: TRBV7-2
j_gene: TRBJ1-3
abundance: few
d_gene: .

CDR3nt: TGTGCCAGTTCCCTTAGCGGGGGGTTAACCGGGGAGCTGTTTTTT
CDR3aa: CASSLSGGLTGELFF
v_gene: TRBV19
j_gene: TRBJ2-2
abundance: few
d_gene: TRBD2

CDR3nt: TGTGCCAGCAGCTCCGGGAGACGGGTGTGGGCGGGAGCGGAGACCCAGTACTTC
CDR3aa: CASSSGRRVWAGAETQYF
v_gene: TRBV5-8
j_gene: TRBJ2-5
abundance: once
d_gene: TRBD2

CDR3nt: TGTGCCAGCAGTTACAGCGGTTACAGCTCCTACAATGAGCAGTTCTTC
CDR3aa: CASSYSGYSSYNEQFF
v_gene: TRBV6-6
j_gene: TRBJ2-1
abundance: few
d_gene: .

CDR3nt: TGCGCCAGCAGCTTGGGGGCCAGCACGAATGAAAAACTGTTTTTT
CDR3aa: CASSLGASTNEKLFF
v_gene: TRBV5-1
j_gene: TRBJ1-4
abundance: .
d_gene: .

CDR3nt: TGTGCCAGCAGTTATAGGGGGGGATACGAGCAGTACTTC
CDR3aa: CASSYRGGYEQYF
v_gene: TRBV27
j_gene: TRBJ2-7
abundance: few
d_gene: .

CDR3nt: TGTGCCAGCAGTGAAACAGGGAGAGGAGAAAAACTGTTTTTT
CDR3aa: CASSETGRGEKLFF
v_gene: TRBV2
j_gene: TRBJ1-4
abundance: few
d_gene: .

CDR3nt: TGTGCCAGCAGTGAAGAAATTTCGGTAGCCTACTACGAGCAGTACTTC
CDR3aa: CASSEEISVAYYEQYF
v_gene: TRBV6-1
j_gene: TRBJ2-7
abundance: few
d_gene: .

CDR3nt: TGTGCCAGCAGTTCGGACAGGGGCAATCAGCCCCAGCATTTT
CDR3aa: CASSSDRGNQPQHF
v_gene: TRBV6-1
j_gene: TRBJ1-5
abundance: .
d_gene: TRBD1

CDR3nt: TGTGCCAGCAGTTTAGGCGGGGCGGGTGAAGCTTTCTTT
CDR3aa: CASSLGGAGEAFF
v_gene: TRBV27
j_gene: TRBJ1-1
abundance: few
d_gene: .

CDR3nt: TGTGCCAGCAGCTTAGAGGGGGCTGGCACCGGGGAGCTGTTTTTT
CDR3aa: CASSLEGAGTGELFF
v_gene: TRBV7-9
j_gene: TRBJ2-2
abundance: .
d_gene: TRBD1

CDR3nt: TGTGCCAGCAGCTCCTACCCAGAGCGGACAGTATCCTACGAGCAGTACTTC
CDR3aa: CASSSYPERTVSYEQYF
v_gene: TRBV7-2
j_gene: TRBJ2-7
abundance: .
d_gene: .

CDR3nt: TGCGCCAGCAGCCAAGCGGCAGGGGTACCCTACGAGCAGTACTTC
CDR3aa: CASSQAAGVPYEQYF
v_gene: TRBV4-3
j_gene: TRBJ2-7
abundance: few
d_gene: .

CDR3nt: TGCGCCAGCAGCCAAGATAAGCAGGGCAACACTGAAGCTTTCTTT
CDR3aa: CASSQDKQGNTEAFF
v_gene: TRBV4-3
j_gene: TRBJ1-1
abundance: few
d_gene: .

CDR3nt: TGCGCCAGCAGCCAAGATAGTAAAGACAGCGCACCCCTCCACTTT
CDR3aa: CASSQDSKDSAPLHF
v_gene: TRBV4-1
j_gene: TRBJ1-6
abundance: .
d_gene: .

CDR3nt: TGCGCCAGCAGATCGGACGGGGATCAGCCCCAGCATTTT
CDR3aa: CASRSDGDQPQHF
v_gene: TRBV5-1
j_gene: TRBJ1-5
abundance: few
d_gene: .

CDR3nt: TGTGCCATCAGCACCCCGGGACCGCGGACTAGTTGGGGGGAGCAGTACTTC
CDR3aa: CAISTPGPRTSWGEQYF
v_gene: TRBV10-3
j_gene: TRBJ2-7
abundance: few
d_gene: TRBD2

CDR3nt: TGTGCCAGCAATTTGCTAGCGGGAGGCTCAGATACGCAGTATTTT
CDR3aa: CASNLLAGGSDTQYF
v_gene: TRBV28
j_gene: TRBJ2-3
abundance: few
d_gene: TRBD2

CDR3nt: TGTGCCAGCAGCTTTGACAGGGCCTCCTACGAGCAGTACTTC
CDR3aa: CASSFDRASYEQYF
v_gene: TRBV7-2
j_gene: TRBJ2-7
abundance: .
d_gene: TRBD1

CDR3nt: TGTGCCAGCAGCCGCGGGACAGGCGGAATGGGAACTGAAGCTTTCTTT
CDR3aa: CASSRGTGGMGTEAFF
v_gene: TRBV7-9
j_gene: TRBJ1-1
abundance: .
d_gene: TRBD1

CDR3nt: TGTGCCAGCACCGACAGGGGGGAGACCCAGTACTTC
CDR3aa: CASTDRGETQYF
v_gene: TRBV2
j_gene: TRBJ2-5
abundance: .
d_gene: TRBD1

CDR3nt: TGTGCCAGCAGCCCATTTGGACAGGGAATTGGTGGCTACACCTTC
CDR3aa: CASSPFGQGIGGYTF
v_gene: TRBV7-9
j_gene: TRBJ1-2
abundance: few
d_gene: TRBD1

CDR3nt: TGTGCCAGCAGTTTATCGGCAGCGAAGGATAGCAATCAGCCCCAGCATTTT
CDR3aa: CASSLSAAKDSNQPQHF
v_gene: TRBV28
j_gene: TRBJ1-5
abundance: few
d_gene: .

CDR3nt: TGCGCCAGCAGCTTACCTAGCGCTTCCTACGAGCAGTACTTC
CDR3aa: CASSLPSASYEQYF
v_gene: TRBV5-1
j_gene: TRBJ2-7
abundance: few
d_gene: .